One and the same sample provided the 24 T cell receptor beta chains below, sequenced in a study of T cell therapy after organ transplantation (dated by TCRdb to between 2018 and 2020). Receptor libraries were prepared by the immunoSEQ multiplex PCR assay. In its TCRdb copy, this immuneACCESS table keeps in-frame sequences only and misses some clones. Where compared with another copy, unresolved V genes explain less than half of these, and the others have no known cause. The sample table contains roughly 48,000 clones; only one count was recorded for 94% of them. Roughly 3% of the sample goes to the ten largest clones. The time point label corresponds to: before start of T cell therapy. These receptors have no known antigen. Material: CD8+ T cells from blood, obtained before autologous CMV-specific T cell therapy. Source of these receptors: a human patient who had received a solid organ transplant and had CMV disease.

This rearrangement joins TRBV27 to TRBJ2-7, with D perhaps TRBD2 (8 bases). The V end was cut by 10 bases, the J end by 5 bases, with 21 bases between. Germline CDR1 reads MNHEY; CDR2 reads SMNVEV (reference sequence). The length of the CDR3 is 14 residues. CDR3 protein: CATGGVGGFDEQYF. As DNA, the CDR3 is TGTGCCACCGGGGGGGTAGGGGGCTTCGACGAGCAGTACTTC.

The genes are TRBV29-1 and TRBJ1-1; D gene ambiguous. Germline V gene lookup returns CDR1 SQVTM and CDR2 ANQGSEA. The V end lost 8 bases, the J end lost 0 bases, and 10 bases lay between the germline ends. The CDR3 consists of 12 residues. CDR3 region: CSTVGMNTEAFF. CDR3 DNA sequence: TGCAGCACTGTGGGTATGAACACTGAAGCTTTCTTT.

This clone was observed once. The V and J genes are TRBV30 and TRBJ2-6; D possibly corresponds to TRBD1 (6 bases). CDR3 size: 17 residues. V shed 3 bases and J shed 0 bases, with 15 bases lying between them. The germline V gene has CDR1 GTSNPN and CDR2 SVGIG (reference sequence). The DNA of the CDR3 is TGTGCCTGGAGATCAGGGGTTTGGGTCTCTGGGGCCAACGTCCTGACTTTC. It encodes CAWRSGVWVSGANVLTF.

Of note for this clone: Other DNA sequences within the sample encode an identical CDR3. V usage is TRBV6-1 and J usage is TRBJ1-4, with a tentative D call TRBD1 (5 bases). Trimming stripped 3 bases from V and 8 bases from J, with 13 bases between. The CDR3 covers 14 residues. The germline V gene has CDR1 MNHNS and CDR2 SASEGT. CDR3 sequence reads: CASSDGAGPEKLFF. CDR3 nucleotides: TGTGCCAGCAGTGATGGGGCAGGTCCCGAAAAACTGTTTTTT.

This clone was observed once. The V call is TRBV7-9, the J call TRBJ1-1; tentatively, D is TRBD1 (6 bases). Germline V gene sequence: CDR1 SEHNR, CDR2 FQNEAQ (reference sequence). The CDR3 covers 12 residues. Trimming pared 6 bases from V and 3 bases from J, leaving 8 bases between. CDR3: CASSEGDTEAFF. DNA of the CDR3: TGTGCCAGCAGTGAGGGGGACACTGAAGCTTTCTTT.

The chain is built from TRBV5-1 and TRBJ1-2; D is undetermined. CDR3 size: 12 residues. Germline V gives CDR1 SGHRS, CDR2 YFSETQ. V lost 5 bases to trimming and J lost 3 bases, with 8 bases between them. The CDR3 DNA follows: TGCGCCAGCAGTGGTGGATACTATGGCTACACCTTC. Amino acid sequence: CASSGGYYGYTF.

The DNA of the CDR3 is TGCGCCAGCAGTCAAAAAACCCTAGCGGGTGGCTCCTACAATGAGCAGTTCTTC. Translating gives CASSQKTLAGGSYNEQFF. The chain links TRBV23-1 to TRBJ2-1; TRBD2 aligns across 8 bases. TRBV23-1 is classed as an ORF, of uncertain function. The CDR3 consists of 18 residues. J gave up 0 bases and V 2 bases, and 9 bases lay outside the gene matches.

The V and J genes are TRBV4-1 and TRBJ2-5, with D perhaps matching TRBD2 (6 bases). The J call may be wrong; the DNA end is better matched by TRBJ2-7. Germline V gene sequence: CDR1 MGHRA, CDR2 YSYEKL. This CDR3 has 18 amino acids. Here the CDR3 reads CASSQDRSSLASDYEQYF. The DNA of the CDR3 is TGCGCCAGCAGCCAAGATCGGTCATCTCTAGCGTCCGACTACGAGCAGTACTTC.

The chain joins TRBV5-1 to TRBJ1-6, with D possibly matching TRBD1 (5 bases). The length of the CDR3 is 15 residues. From germline, CDR1 is SGHRS and CDR2 YFSETQ. The V gene lost 0 bases and the J gene lost 13 bases, with 17 bases spanning the gap. The CDR3 DNA reads TGCGCCAGCAGCTTGGAGGGGCCGCCAAAAAGGCCCCTCCACTTT. Translated, it gives CASSLEGPPKRPLHF. Full variable domain (remainder filled in from reference TRBV5-1 and TRBJ1-6): KAGVTQTPRYLIKTRGQQVTLSCSPISGHRSVSWYQQTPGQGLQFLFEYFSETQRNKGNFPGRFSGRQFSNSRSEMNVSTLELGDSALYLCASSLEGPPKRPLHFGNGTRLTVT.

CDR3 protein: CASSAGYREAFWNEQFF. CDR3 coding DNA: TGTGCCAGCAGCGCGGGATACCGGGAGGCCTTTTGGAATGAGCAGTTCTTC. V and J are TRBV7-9 and TRBJ2-1, with 7 bases fitting TRBD2. J was trimmed by 7 bases and V by 5 bases; bases with no gene match: 17. Germline CDR1 SEHNR, CDR2 FQNEAQ (reference sequence). CDR3 length equals 17 residues.

The chain combines TRBV6-6 with TRBJ2-5; D is undetermined. There are 14 residues in the CDR3. Germline CDR1 reads MNHNY; CDR2 reads SVGAGI (reference sequence). The V end was cut by 10 bases, the J end by 5 bases, with 20 bases between. The CDR3 DNA follows: TGTGCCACTCGCGAGACGATTGTCGAGGAGACCCAGTACTTC. Translated, it gives CATRETIVEETQYF.

The rearrangement uses TRBV27 and TRBJ2-7; a possible D gene is TRBD2 (6 bases). Trimming shortened V by 0 bases and J by 6 bases, and 12 bases separated the two germline ends. The CDR3 has 14 residues. The germline V gene has CDR1 MNHEY and CDR2 SMNVEV (reference sequence). CDR3 loop: CASSLSQLAVEQYF. The CDR3, as DNA: TGTGCCAGCAGTTTATCGCAACTAGCCGTCGAGCAGTACTTC.

The chain is built from TRBV19 and TRBJ2-1; 9 bases align to TRBD1. V shed 6 bases, J shed 9 bases, and the junction held 12 bases outside the gene matches. The CDR3 has 15 amino acids. CDR1 and CDR2 from the germline V gene are LNHDA and SQIVND (reference sequence). The CDR3, as DNA: TGTGCCAGTAGAATGACAGGGGGAAGGAGGGCTGAGCAGTTCTTC. Translating gives CASRMTGGRRAEQFF. The full variable domain, completed using reference TRBV19 and TRBJ2-1, is DGGITQSPKYLFRKEGQNVTLSCEQNLNHDAMYWYRQDPGQGLRLIYYSQIVNDFQKGDIAEGYSVSREKKESFPLTVTSAQKNPTAFYLCASRMTGGRRAEQFFGPGTRLTVL.

The chain recombines TRBV5-4 with TRBJ1-1; D gene unclear. Per germline, CDR1 SGHNT and CDR2 YYREEE (reference sequence). The CDR3 contains 14 residues. Between the trimmed V and J ends, which lost 2 bases and 1 base, there was a span of 9 bases. In nucleotides, the CDR3 is TGTGCCAGCAGCTTCGCAGATGCGAACACTGAAGCTTTCTTT. It translates to CASSFADANTEAFF.

The chain recombines TRBV7-9 with TRBJ2-2; D not certain. CDR3 length equals 13 residues. Germline V gene data show CDR1 as SEHNR and CDR2 as FQNEAQ (reference sequence). Trimming shortened V by 2 bases and J by 6 bases, and 7 bases separated the two germline ends. DNA of the CDR3: TGTGCCAGCAGCTTAAGTCCCCCCGGGGAGCTGTTTTTT. Amino acids: CASSLSPPGELFF. Using reference TRBV7-9 and TRBJ2-2 for the parts outside the CDR3, the full variable domain is DTGVSQNPRHKITKRGQNVTFRCDPISEHNRLYWYRQTLGQGPEFLTYFQNEAQLEKSRLLSDRFSAERPKGSFSTLEIQRTEQGDSAMYLCASSLSPPGELFFGEGSRLTVL.

The CDR3 DNA is TGTGCCAGCAGGGCACCGGACAGGGTATCACCCTACGAGCAGTACTTC. Residues: CASRAPDRVSPYEQYF. This chain joins TRBV2 and TRBJ2-7, with TRBD1 identical over 8 bases. This CDR3 region has 16 residues. J gave up 2 bases and V 6 bases, and 12 bases lay outside the gene matches. Germline loops: CDR1 SNHLY, CDR2 FYNNEI.

CDR3 region: CAWSVMGNNEQFF. CDR3 coding DNA: TGTGCCTGGAGTGTAATGGGGAACAATGAGCAGTTCTTC. The rearrangement links TRBV30 to TRBJ2-1; D unclear. Looked up from germline, CDR1 is GTSNPN and CDR2 is SVGIG (reference sequence). Deletions cut 0 bases from V and 5 bases from J, with 8 bases between. The length of the CDR3 is 13 residues.

This chain links TRBV27 with TRBJ1-1; 10 nucleotides line up with TRBD1. Germline-derived CDR1 and CDR2 are MNHEY and SMNVEV (reference sequence). Trimming cost V 3 bases and J 0 bases; bases outside gene matches: 1. CDR3 length: 15 residues. The CDR3 reads CASSLGTGVNTEAFF. CDR3 coding DNA: TGTGCCAGCAGTTTGGGGACAGGGGTGAACACTGAAGCTTTCTTT.

The J gene is TRBJ1-1, the V gene TRBV9; no clear D. Germline V gene data show CDR1 as SGDLS and CDR2 as YYNGEE. The V end lost 3 bases, the J end lost 1 base, and 7 bases lay between the germline ends. This CDR3 is built from 13 residues. In DNA, the CDR3 is TGTGCCAGCAGCGCCATGGGGAACACTGAAGCTTTCTTT. Its protein is CASSAMGNTEAFF.

V and J are TRBV15 and TRBJ2-6, with unresolved D. V lost 1 base and J 3 bases, leaving 19 bases between the germline ends. The CDR3 covers 19 residues. CDR1 is LNHNV, CDR2 YYDKDF, per germline (reference sequence). The CDR3 loop reads CATSRVAGRTLVGANVLTF. Here the CDR3 DNA reads TGTGCCACCAGCAGAGTTGCAGGACGAACATTGGTTGGGGCCAACGTCCTGACTTTC. Supplemented by reference TRBV15 and TRBJ2-6, the full variable domain reads DAMVIQNPRYQVTQFGKPVTLSCSQTLNHNVMYWYQQKSSQAPKLLFHYYDKDFNNEADTPDNFQSRRPNTSFCFLDIRSPGLGDTAMYLCATSRVAGRTLVGANVLTFGAGSRLTVL.

V and J are TRBV5-1 and TRBJ2-7, with 8 positions matching TRBD1. Trimming at V came to 2 bases and at J to 6 bases, leaving 10 bases not matched to a gene. The germline V gene has CDR1 SGHRS and CDR2 YFSETQ. The CDR3 loop spans 15 amino acids. CDR3 in DNA: TGCGCCAGCAGCTTTTCAGGGGGCGCGGGGAGCGAGCAGTACTTC. Protein: CASSFSGGAGSEQYF.

V and J are TRBV6-5 and TRBJ2-7; the D call may be TRBD1 or TRBD2 (7 bases each). Germline CDR1 is MNHEY and CDR2 is SVGAGI. V lost 0 bases, J lost 6 bases, and 12 bases lay in between. The CDR3 totals 14 residues. The CDR3 here is CASSYSQGGSEQYF. CDR3 coding DNA: TGTGCCAGCAGTTACTCCCAGGGGGGGAGCGAGCAGTACTTC.

This clone was seen only once. The rearrangement uses TRBV6-5 and TRBJ2-5, with 9 bases aligning to TRBD1. The trim removed 5 bases at V and 4 bases at J, leaving 8 bases unmatched. Germline CDR1 is MNHEY and CDR2 is SVGAGI. The CDR3 totals 15 residues. CDR3 nucleotide sequence: TGTGCCAGCAGTCCCCCGGACAGGGGTGGAGAGACCCAGTACTTC. Its protein is CASSPPDRGGETQYF.

The gene calls are TRBV4-1 and TRBJ1-1; 7 bases match TRBD1. J gave up 7 bases and V 1 base, and 6 bases lay outside the gene matches. Germline CDR1 reads MGHRA; CDR2 reads YSYEKL. The CDR3 extends over 14 amino acids. Here the CDR3 DNA reads TGCGCCAGCAGCCAAGGACAGGGTGCCCTTGAAGCTTTCTTT. The encoded protein is CASSQGQGALEAFF.